This is a list of T cell receptor beta chains from one sample in a study of lymphopenia after photon versus proton radiotherapy. The assay was immunoSEQ multiplex PCR, and TCRdb's table has in-frame clones only and misses some. The sample has roughly 150,000 clones, less than 90% seen once. The source was peripheral blood, collected from a patient treated with photon-based radiotherapy. The receptors originated from a man aged 45-60 years with gastric cancer. CDR3s include the opening cysteine and the closing phenylalanine or tryptophan. The D gene is left open where the match is weak. Rows may omit the clone size; those that give it use once, few, many or a size class.

>.|.|TRBJ2-2|TRBV19
TGTGCCAGTAGTATAGATCGTTCCGGCGGAACGGAGCTGTTTTTT
CASSIDRSGGTELFF
>TRBD1|once|TRBJ2-1|TRBV7-3
TGTGCCAGCAGTCTTGTGGCCGGGACAGGCTACAATGAGCAGTTCTTC
CASSLVAGTGYNEQFF
>.|.|TRBJ1-2|TRBV5-4
TGTGCCAGCAGCTTGGCGCAGAGGGGGGCAAACGGCTACACCTTC
CASSLAQRGANGYTF
>.|.|TRBJ2-1|TRBV7-2
TGTGCCAGCAGCCCCCGAGACGCAACGTCTTACAATGAGCAGTTCTTC
CASSPRDATSYNEQFF
>TRBD1|.|TRBJ2-2|TRBV11-2
TGTGCCAGCAGCTCACAGGGGGCCCGACGCGCGAACACCGGGGAGCTGTTTTTT
CASSSQGARRANTGELFF
>TRBD1|.|TRBJ2-1|TRBV9
TGTGCCAGCAGCGTAGAAGGGGGCAATTACAATGAGCAGTTCTTC
CASSVEGGNYNEQFF
>.|.|TRBJ1-2|TRBV28
TGTGCCAGCGAGACCCGGGGCGTAATCGGAGGGAGCTACACCTTC
CASETRGVIGGSYTF
>.|.|TRBJ2-6|TRBV6-1
TGTGCCAGCAGTGAAGAAGGGTCGGGGGCCAACGTCCTGACTTTC
CASSEEGSGANVLTF
>.|.|TRBJ1-1|TRBV7-6
TGTGCCAGCAGCTCCCATTCGCAGAACACTGAAGCTTTCTTT
CASSSHSQNTEAFF
>TRBD2|.|TRBJ2-6|TRBV19
TGTGCCAGTAGTTCCCGACTAGCGGGGGGATCTGGGGCCAACGTCCTGACTTTC
CASSSRLAGGSGANVLTF
>TRBD2|.|TRBJ2-2|TRBV18
TGTGCCAGCTCACCTCAAGCGGGAGGCAGGGAGCTGTTTTTT
CASSPQAGGRELFF
>.|.|TRBJ2-7|TRBV6-6
TGTGCCAGCAGTTACCTCGCCGCCGGGGAGCAGTACTTC
CASSYLAAGEQYF
>.|.|TRBJ2-3|TRBV5-6
TGTGCCAGCAGCTTGTATCCGGGGGCAGGCACAGATACGCAGTATTTT
CASSLYPGAGTDTQYF
>.|.|TRBJ2-7|TRBV4-2
TGTGCCAGCAGCCAAGTTCTAGGGTTCGAGCAGTACTTC
CASSQVLGFEQYF
>.|few|TRBJ1-2|TRBV18
TGTGCCAGCTCACCCGGGACCTCTCCCGTCTATGGCTACACCTTC
CASSPGTSPVYGYTF
>TRBD1|.|TRBJ2-1|TRBV28
TGTGCCAGCAGTCCCGGGACAGTCTACAATGAGCAGTTCTTC
CASSPGTVYNEQFF
>.|.|TRBJ2-1|TRBV7-9
TGTGCCAGCAGCTTACTGGGATGGGAGCAGTTCTTC
CASSLLGWEQFF